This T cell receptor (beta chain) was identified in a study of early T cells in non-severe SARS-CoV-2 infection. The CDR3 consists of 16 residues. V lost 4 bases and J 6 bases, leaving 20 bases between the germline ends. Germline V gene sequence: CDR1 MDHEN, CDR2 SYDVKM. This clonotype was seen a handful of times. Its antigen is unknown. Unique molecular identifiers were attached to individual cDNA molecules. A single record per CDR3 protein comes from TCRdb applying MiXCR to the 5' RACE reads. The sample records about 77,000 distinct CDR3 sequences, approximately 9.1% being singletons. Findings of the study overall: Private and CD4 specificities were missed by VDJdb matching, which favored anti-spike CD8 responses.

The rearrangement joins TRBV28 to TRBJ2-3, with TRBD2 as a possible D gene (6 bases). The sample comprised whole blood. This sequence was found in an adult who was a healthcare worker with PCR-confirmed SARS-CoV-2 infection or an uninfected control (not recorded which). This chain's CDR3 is CASSSWGGLGPDTQYF. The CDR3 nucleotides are TGTGCCAGCAGTTCGTGGGGAGGTTTGGGGCCGGATACGCAGTATTTT.